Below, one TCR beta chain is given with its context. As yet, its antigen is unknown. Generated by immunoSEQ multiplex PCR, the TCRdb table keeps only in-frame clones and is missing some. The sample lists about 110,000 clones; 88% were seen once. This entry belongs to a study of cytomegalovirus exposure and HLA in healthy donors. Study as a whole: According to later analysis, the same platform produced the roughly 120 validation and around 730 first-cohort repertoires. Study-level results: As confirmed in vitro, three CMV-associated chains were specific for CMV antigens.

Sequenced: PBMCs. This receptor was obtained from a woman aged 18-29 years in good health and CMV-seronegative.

The CDR3 sequence: CASSLAAHGYTF. CDR3 nucleotides: TGTGCCAGCAGTTTGGCCGCCCATGGCTACACCTTC. The chain uses TRBV28 and TRBJ1-2; the D is unclear. V was clipped by 3 bases and J by 6 bases, with 8 bases between them. This CDR3 comprises 12 residues. The germline gives CDR1 MDHEN, CDR2 SYDVKM.